Below are 24 T cell receptor beta chains sequenced from a single sample in a study of shared clonotypes between healthy human individuals. Clones were sequenced by immunoSEQ multiplex PCR, and TCRdb holds only the in-frame ones, with some missing. The table shows roughly 2.4 million clones, with approximately 94% occurring only once. The sample comprised naive CD4+ T cells sorted from blood. Subset reported: CD45RA+ positively selected. The origin of the receptors is a man aged 18 to 30 in good health.

The chain employs TRBV27 and TRBJ1-5; no clear D. V lost 10 bases and J 6 bases, leaving 16 bases between the germline ends. Germline V lookup: CDR1 MNHEY, CDR2 SMNVEV (reference sequence). This CDR3 comprises 13 residues. The CDR3 loop is CAISPKEGQPQHF. CDR3 sequence (DNA): TGTGCCATCTCCCCCAAGGAAGGTCAGCCCCAGCATTTT.

The chain recombines TRBV5-1 with TRBJ2-1; D might be TRBD1 (6 bases). Deletions cut 0 bases from V and 4 bases from J, with 8 bases between. The germline V gene encodes CDR1 SGHRS and CDR2 YFSETQ. The CDR3 runs 14 residues. CDR3 DNA: TGCGCCAGCAGCTTGGCTAGGGGGTACAATGAGCAGTTCTTC. This translates into CASSLARGYNEQFF.

The chain couples TRBV5-3 to TRBJ2-5; TRBD2 matches at 12 bases. TRBV5-3 is assigned to the ORF class and has an uncertain function. This CDR3 spans 18 amino acids. Unmatched junction bases numbered 15, after V lost 4 bases and J lost 5 bases. CDR3 residues: CARSLGLAGGRRVETQYF. Here the CDR3 DNA reads TGTGCCAGAAGCCTCGGGCTAGCGGGAGGGAGGCGGGTCGAGACCCAGTACTTC.

The CDR3 bases are TGTGCCAGCAGCTTAGCGGCCGAGCAGTTCTTC. It specifies CASSLAAEQFF. This sequence joins TRBV7-2 and TRBJ2-1; D unresolved. V was pared by 0 bases and J by 10 bases, with 4 bases between. Germline lookup yields CDR1 SGHTA and CDR2 FQGNSA. The CDR3 contains 11 residues.

The chain has TRBV2 and TRBJ2-2; D uncertain. The germline V gene has CDR1 SNHLY and CDR2 FYNNEI. The length of the CDR3 is 14 residues. The V end was cut by 8 bases, the J end by 1 base, with 11 bases between. DNA of the CDR3: TGTGCCAGCGGGCTAAGTAGGAACACCGGGGAGCTGTTTTTT. Its protein is CASGLSRNTGELFF.

J is TRBJ2-7 and V is TRBV5-4; 8 positions match TRBD2. Germline V lookup: CDR1 SGHNT, CDR2 YYREEE (reference sequence). With V trimmed by 4 bases and J by 1 base, 7 bases remained unmatched. CDR3 length: 15 residues. The CDR3 region has the DNA TGTGCCAGCAGCCCCGGGGGGGTAGTTTCCTACGAGCAGTACTTC. Its protein product is CASSPGGVVSYEQYF.

The chain has TRBV10-3 and TRBJ2-7; maybe TRBD2 (5 bases). V was clipped by 1 base and J by 2 bases, with 18 bases between them. Germline V gene data show CDR1 as ENHRY and CDR2 as SYGVKD. This CDR3 region has 17 residues. This chain's CDR3 is CAISELRESGYTYEQYF. Here the CDR3 DNA reads TGTGCCATCAGTGAGTTGAGGGAATCGGGGTATACCTACGAGCAGTACTTC.

The genes are TRBV7-9 and TRBJ2-1; D is unresolved. Trimming shortened V by 1 base and J by 9 bases, and 10 bases separated the two germline ends. The CDR3 is made up of 13 amino acids. Germline lookup yields CDR1 SEHNR and CDR2 FQNEAQ (reference sequence). The CDR3 sequence: CASSLETVGEQFF. DNA of the CDR3: TGTGCCAGCAGCTTAGAGACGGTCGGTGAGCAGTTCTTC. The entire variable domain, with the rest obtained from reference TRBV7-9 and TRBJ2-1, is as follows: DTGVSQNPRHKITKRGQNVTFRCDPISEHNRLYWYRQTLGQGPEFLTYFQNEAQLEKSRLLSDRFSAERPKGSFSTLEIQRTEQGDSAMYLCASSLETVGEQFFGPGTRLTVL.

CDR3 DNA sequence: TGCGCCAGCAGCCGGACTAGCGGGGTTGGTGAGCAGTTCTTC. Residues: CASSRTSGVGEQFF. V usage is TRBV5-1 and J usage is TRBJ2-1; 12 bases agree with TRBD2. The CDR3 is made up of 14 amino acids. Germline CDR1 reads SGHRS; CDR2 reads YFSETQ. J gave up 9 bases and V 4 bases, and 5 bases lay outside the gene matches.

As concerns this clone: At one end the junction does not follow the germline gene, possibly because of a read error. The chain links TRBV19 to TRBJ1-1; D unresolved. This CDR3 comprises 10 residues. Looked up from germline, CDR1 is LNHDA and CDR2 is SQIVND (reference sequence). CDR3 coding DNA: TGTGCCAGTAGTATGGGCCGCCCTCTCTTT. Its translation: CASSMGRPLF.

This chain connects TRBV10-3 to TRBJ2-3; D gene ambiguous. Germline V CDR1 and CDR2: ENHRY, SYGVKD. V lost 6 bases to trimming and J lost 0 bases, with 19 bases between them. CDR3 length equals 17 residues. Written as DNA, the CDR3 is TGTGCCATCAGCCCTCCTGGGTACTGGCAAAGCACAGATACGCAGTATTTT. Its translation: CAISPPGYWQSTDTQYF.

This clone was detected once. The chain employs TRBV29-1 and TRBJ2-7; D may be TRBD1 (6 bases). Trimming removed 4 bases at V and 6 bases at J, with 19 bases between. Per germline, CDR1 SQVTM and CDR2 ANQGSEA. CDR3 length: 14 amino acids. The CDR3 DNA sequence: TGCAGCGTTGGGTTGGCAGGGGTTGCGGCCGAGCAGTACTTC. It yields the protein CSVGLAGVAAEQYF.

The V gene is TRBV4-1, the J gene TRBJ1-5; perhaps TRBD1 as D (5 bases). Trimming cost V 0 bases and J 5 bases, with 11 bases left between them. There are 15 residues in the CDR3. Germline V gene sequence: CDR1 MGHRA, CDR2 YSYEKL. CDR3 coding DNA: TGCGCCAGCAGCCAAGAAGGCGGGACCCATCAGCCCCAGCATTTT. Translated, it gives CASSQEGGTHQPQHF.

CDR3 residues: CASSLSRTGTRSYTF. CDR3 DNA sequence: TGTGCCAGCAGCTTATCCCGGACAGGGACAAGGAGCTACACCTTC. The rearrangement uses TRBV7-8 and TRBJ1-2; 8 bases agree with TRBD1. The trim removed 2 bases at V and 9 bases at J, leaving 11 bases unmatched. The CDR3 loop spans 15 amino acids. Germline CDR1 is SGHVS and CDR2 is FQNEAQ.

V usage is TRBV18 and J usage is TRBJ1-5; tentative D call: TRBD1 (6 bases). CDR1 is KGHSH, CDR2 LQKENI, per germline. The CDR3 spans 16 residues. Trimming cost V 3 bases and J 0 bases, with 12 bases left between them. The CDR3 nucleotides read TGTGCCAGCTCACCGCGAGGGGGAGATAGCAATCAGCCCCAGCATTTT. Protein: CASSPRGGDSNQPQHF. Supplemented by reference TRBV18 and TRBJ1-5, the full variable domain reads NAGVMQNPRHLVRRRGQEARLRCSPMKGHSHVYWYRQLPEEGLKFMVYLQKENIIDESGMPKERFSAEFPKEGPSILRIQQVVRGDSAAYFCASSPRGGDSNQPQHFGDGTRLSIL.

This clone has just one count. In DNA, the CDR3 is TGTGCCAGCGGGACAGTTTCCCCCTACGAGCAGTACTTC. It is translated as CASGTVSPYEQYF. V and J are TRBV9 and TRBJ2-7; 7 bases match TRBD1. The germline V gene has CDR1 SGDLS and CDR2 YYNGEE. The CDR3 is 13 residues long. Trimming took 7 bases from V and 2 from J; bases not matched to a gene: 6. Complete variable domain (other parts from reference TRBV9 and TRBJ2-7): DSGVTQTPKHLITATGQRVTLRCSPRSGDLSVYWYQQSLDQGLQFLIQYYNGEERAKGNILERFSAQQFPDLHSELNLSSLELGDSALYFCASGTVSPYEQYFGPGTRLTVT.

Concerning this clone itself: The same CDR3 can be traced to other DNA sequences in this sample. The gene calls are TRBV7-2 and TRBJ2-3, with D perhaps being TRBD1 or TRBD2 (5 bases each). Germline CDR1 SGHTA, CDR2 FQGNSA. The length of the CDR3 is 15 residues. V gave up 2 bases and J gave up 2 bases, with 11 bases separating them. As DNA, the CDR3 is TGTGCCAGCAGCTTACGGGGACGGGACACAGATACGCAGTATTTT. It encodes CASSLRGRDTDTQYF. Variable domain in full (rest from reference TRBV7-2 and TRBJ2-3): GAGVSQSPSNKVTEKGKDVELRCDPISGHTALYWYRQSLGQGLEFLIYFQGNSAPDKSGLPSDRFSAERTGGSVSTLTIQRTQQEDSAVYLCASSLRGRDTDTQYFGPGTRLTVL.

The V call is TRBV12-5, the J call TRBJ2-7, with unresolved D. This CDR3 is 15 amino acids long. Per germline, CDR1 LGHNT and CDR2 FRNRAP. With 4 bases removed from V and 1 base from J, the gap between germline ends came to 14 bases. The CDR3 protein is CASGSTRGPSYEQYF. The CDR3, as DNA: TGTGCTAGTGGTTCCACACGCGGCCCATCCTACGAGCAGTACTTC.

V is TRBV7-9 and J is TRBJ2-1; 7 bases map to TRBD2. CDR3 length: 15 residues. Trimming took 3 bases from V and 0 from J; bases not matched to a gene: 2. The germline gives CDR1 SEHNR, CDR2 FQNEAQ (reference sequence). As DNA, the CDR3 is TGTGCCAGCAGCTTGTCTAGCGGCTCCTACAATGAGCAGTTCTTC. Amino acid sequence: CASSLSSGSYNEQFF.

The rearrangement joins TRBV28 to TRBJ1-1, with D uncertain. V lost 5 bases, J lost 4 bases, and 20 bases lay in between. Per germline, CDR1 MDHEN and CDR2 SYDVKM. CDR3 size: 16 residues. This chain's CDR3 is CASSLILAPQSTEAFF. The CDR3 DNA reads as TGTGCCAGCAGTCTCATCTTGGCCCCCCAGAGCACTGAAGCTTTCTTT.

The CDR3: CASSLDASNTEAFF. CDR3 bases: TGTGCCAGCAGCTTAGACGCATCGAACACTGAAGCTTTCTTT. The J gene is TRBJ1-1, the V gene TRBV11-3; unclear D gene. This CDR3 is 14 amino acids long. The germline V gene encodes CDR1 SGHNT and CDR2 YENEEA. V shed 0 bases and J shed 1 base, with 6 bases lying between them.

V gene TRBV6-6 combines with J gene TRBJ2-3; 10 bases are a match to TRBD1. Trimming took 3 bases from V and 4 from J; bases not matched to a gene: 7. The length of the CDR3 is 16 residues. Looked up from germline, CDR1 is MNHNY and CDR2 is SVGAGI (reference sequence). Written as DNA, the CDR3 is TGTGCCAGCAGTTATTTGGGACAGGGGATGGCAGATACGCAGTATTTT. Protein sequence: CASSYLGQGMADTQYF.

V gene TRBV5-4 combines with J gene TRBJ2-1; D might be TRBD2 (6 bases). The CDR3 has 13 amino acids. V dropped 4 bases and J dropped 15 bases, with 20 bases sitting between them. Germline V gene lookup returns CDR1 SGHNT and CDR2 YYREEE (reference sequence). As DNA, the CDR3 is TGTGCCAGCAGCATGGCCGGGGGAGGAGGGCCGTTCTTC. Residues: CASSMAGGGGPFF.

The chain has TRBV5-4 and TRBJ2-5; a possible D gene is TRBD1 (6 bases). Germline CDR1 is SGHNT and CDR2 is YYREEE (reference sequence). This CDR3 spans 15 amino acids. V gave up 2 bases and J gave up 3 bases, with 14 bases separating them. The CDR3 DNA is TGTGCCAGCAGCTTACAGGGTCCGGGGAAAGAGACCCAGTACTTC. Translated: CASSLQGPGKETQYF.